This TCR beta chain was sequenced for a study of blood T cell repertoires in COVID-19. Study overall: The study drew acute and convalescent COVID-19 samples from the United States, Italy and Spain. From T cells, B-cell-depleted T cells, or PBMCs came the material, which was cDNA or gDNA.

Per the germline V gene, CDR1 is SGHTS and CDR2 is YDEGEE. CDR3 length equals 13 residues. The V and J ends lost 5 bases and 4 bases respectively, with 12 bases between them. In the original analysis: Amplifying reference gene primers gave estimates of nucleated cell counts. The assay was immunoSEQ multiplex PCR, and TCRdb's table has in-frame clones only and misses some. That table is the source of V, J and clone size, and D and trimming were worked out from the DNA. The sample records 150,000 to 200,000 clones, almost 80% being singletons. The chain recombines TRBV5-8 with TRBJ1-1, with D perhaps TRBD1 (6 bases). The TCR originated in a woman in her 70s with acute or convalescent COVID-19. The material sequenced was peripheral blood. This chain's CDR3 is CASRYTGITEAFF. CDR3 coding DNA: TGTGCCAGCAGGTATACAGGGATCACTGAAGCTTTCTTT. Full variable domain (missing parts from reference TRBV5-8 and TRBJ1-1): EAGVTQSPTHLIKTRGQQATLRCSPISGHTSVYWYQQALGLGLQFLLWYDEGEERNRGNFPPRFSGRQFPNYSSELNVNALELEDSALYLCASRYTGITEAFFGQGTRLTVV.